These T cell receptor beta chains were read from a single sample in a study of shared clonotypes between healthy human individuals. The assay was immunoSEQ multiplex PCR, and TCRdb's table has in-frame clones only and misses some. The sample shows approximately 2.3 million clones, 85% to 95% of them seen only once. Sequencing was performed on naive CD4+ T cells from PBMCs. These receptors all come from a man between 18 and 29 years old in good health. Some clones in this sample may be carry-over from other donors' samples. CDR3s include the opening cysteine and the closing phenylalanine or tryptophan.

v_gene: TRBV7-2
CDR3aa: CASSYQGGRELFF

v_gene: TRBV30
CDR3aa: CAWSQLAGTNEQFF

v_gene: TRBV6-5
CDR3aa: CASSYSTGRAHYGYTF

v_gene: TRBV6-5
CDR3aa: CASSSAGGTQYF

v_gene: TRBV6-5
CDR3aa: CASSSKTGSYGYTF

v_gene: TRBV19
CDR3aa: CASSQQGGRGFYEQYF

v_gene: TRBV7-2
CDR3aa: CASSMTGPGETQYF

v_gene: TRBV7-3
CDR3aa: CASSFSDGNTEAFF

v_gene: TRBV9
CDR3aa: CASSVGRGGQPQHF

v_gene: TRBV30
CDR3aa: CAWSPRSDEQYF

v_gene: TRBV5-1
CDR3aa: CASSFTAYEQYF

v_gene: TRBV19
CDR3aa: CASSVLRSGTPWSYGYTF

v_gene: TRBV7-2
CDR3aa: CASSSRTRRNEQFF

v_gene: TRBV18
CDR3aa: CASSPLGTSGYEQYF

v_gene: TRBV15
CDR3aa: CATSRDLVETQYF

v_gene: TRBV15
CDR3aa: CATSRVSPTSGAKNIQYF

v_gene: TRBV5-1
CDR3aa: CASSSGQGANEQFF

v_gene: TRBV19
CDR3aa: CASSLGIETDTQYF

v_gene: TRBV7-2
CDR3aa: CASSLLRPGVSYNEQFF

v_gene: TRBV2
CDR3aa: CASSGVTEAFF

v_gene: TRBV6-6
CDR3aa: CASSYPQGDNTEAFF

v_gene: TRBV7-2
CDR3aa: CASSLLGGPYNEQFF

v_gene: TRBV4-1
CDR3aa: CASSQGGGGLFLDYGYTF

v_gene: TRBV7-3
CDR3aa: CASRSQAGGGELFF

v_gene: TRBV28
CDR3aa: CASSFSVVNEKLFF

v_gene: TRBV5-1
CDR3aa: CASSLIARSGSDYEQYF

v_gene: TRBV7-3
CDR3aa: CASRLEASGRGNEQFF

v_gene: TRBV30
CDR3aa: CAWATGGHNEKLFF

v_gene: TRBV5-1
CDR3aa: CASSLGAGAGANVLTF

v_gene: TRBV19
CDR3aa: CASSIWATDTQYF

v_gene: TRBV7-2
CDR3aa: CASSQQRNTEAFF

v_gene: TRBV21-1
CDR3aa: CASSRGSYEQYF

v_gene: TRBV28
CDR3aa: CASSLWQMVIGGTQYF

v_gene: TRBV27
CDR3aa: CASRGKVRLAGGNEQFF

v_gene: TRBV14
CDR3aa: CASSRDGYEQYF

v_gene: TRBV5-1
CDR3aa: CASTRLGLGETQYF

v_gene: TRBV4-2
CDR3aa: CASSPPAPSSTDTQYF

v_gene: TRBV18
CDR3aa: CASSPPGTGGVGGNTEAFF

v_gene: TRBV9
CDR3aa: CASSPYLGARTGELFF

v_gene: TRBV11-2
CDR3aa: CASSLEETQYF

v_gene: TRBV2
CDR3aa: CASGRLSNTGELFF

v_gene: TRBV12-2
CDR3aa: CASRFTGVLFF

v_gene: TRBV7-7
CDR3aa: CASSKTGTGELFF

v_gene: TRBV9
CDR3aa: CASSARLAGGDTQYF

v_gene: TRBV6-1
CDR3aa: CASSEFWGAEGANVLTF

v_gene: TRBV19
CDR3aa: CASSLDSYGYEQYF

v_gene: TRBV18
CDR3aa: CASSPWTSGRAEQYF

v_gene: TRBV19
CDR3aa: CASSPGLAGADEQFF

v_gene: TRBV5-1
CDR3aa: CASSLAGRSGYTF

v_gene: TRBV27
CDR3aa: CASSTDRGSEQFF